This TCR beta chain was identified in a study of T cells in Graves' hyperthyroidism and ophthalmopathy. This CDR3 is 13 amino acids long. After removal of 4 bases from V and 6 bases from J, the junction contained 5 bases not matched to a gene. Germline loops: CDR1 SGHRS, CDR2 YFSETQ. The table lists this clonotype with a count of one. TCR beta CDR3 regions were amplified from RNA transcripts. The primer set for the first-round RT-PCR of the TCR CDR3 was HTBI. From the multiplex PCR reads, TCRdb called clonotypes with MiXCR, one entry per CDR3 protein. Of hundreds of thousands of distinct CDR3 sequences listed, 45% are singletons.

This clonotype was sampled from an adult man with Graves' disease, either hyperthyroidism or ophthalmopathy (not recorded which). The sequencing input was peripheral blood or thyroid tissue (not recorded which). The chain links TRBV5-1 to TRBJ2-5; TRBD2 aligns across 8 bases. CDR3 amino acids: CASSPGGGKTQYF. DNA for the CDR3: TGCGCCAGCAGCCCCGGGGGGGGAAAGACCCAGTACTTC.